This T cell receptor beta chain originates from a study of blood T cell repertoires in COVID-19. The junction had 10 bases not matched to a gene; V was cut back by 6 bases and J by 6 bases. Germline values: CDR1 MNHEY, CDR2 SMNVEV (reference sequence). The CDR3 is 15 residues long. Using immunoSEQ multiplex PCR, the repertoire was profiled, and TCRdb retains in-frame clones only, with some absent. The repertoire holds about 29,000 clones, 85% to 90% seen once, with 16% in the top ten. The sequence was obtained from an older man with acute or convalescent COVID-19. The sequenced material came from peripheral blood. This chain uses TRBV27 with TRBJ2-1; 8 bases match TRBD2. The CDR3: CASSQAGTRVNEQFF. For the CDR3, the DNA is TGTGCCAGCAGCCAAGCCGGGACTAGAGTCAATGAGCAGTTCTTC.